This TCR beta chain was found in a study of blood T cell repertoires in COVID-19. Study overall: Acute and convalescent COVID-19 specimens originated in the United States, Italy and Spain. PBMCs, B-cell-depleted T cells, or T cells provided the cDNA or gDNA that made up the material.

Per the authors' pipeline: The authors estimated nucleated cell counts from reference gene primer amplification. Sequencing used immunoSEQ multiplex PCR; TCRdb keeps in-frame clones, though not all of them. That table furnishes V, J and clone size, whereas the DNA furnished D and trimming. The sample records roughly 260,000 clones, around 87% being singletons. V was shortened by 5 bases and J by 0 bases, with 8 bases between the two germline ends. The germline V gene encodes CDR1 PRHDT and CDR2 FYEKMQ (reference sequence). The CDR3 is 13 residues long. This chain uses TRBV13 with TRBJ2-7; a possible D gene is TRBD1 (6 bases). Sequences were obtained from peripheral blood. The receptor comes from a woman between 45 and 65 years old with acute or convalescent COVID-19. CDR3 sequence reads: CASSRGSSYEQYF. The CDR3 bases are TGTGCCAGCAGCAGGGGGAGCTCCTACGAGCAGTACTTC.